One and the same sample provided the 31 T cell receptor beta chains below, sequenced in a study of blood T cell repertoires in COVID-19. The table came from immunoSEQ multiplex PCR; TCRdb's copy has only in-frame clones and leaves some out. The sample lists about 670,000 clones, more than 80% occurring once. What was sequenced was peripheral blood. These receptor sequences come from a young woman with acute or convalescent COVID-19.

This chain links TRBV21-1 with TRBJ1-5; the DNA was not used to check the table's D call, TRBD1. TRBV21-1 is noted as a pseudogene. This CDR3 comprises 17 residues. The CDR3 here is CASSKGRWARVYQPQHF. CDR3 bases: TGTGCCAGCAGCAAAGGGCGTTGGGCCAGGGTATACCAGCCCCAGCATTTT.

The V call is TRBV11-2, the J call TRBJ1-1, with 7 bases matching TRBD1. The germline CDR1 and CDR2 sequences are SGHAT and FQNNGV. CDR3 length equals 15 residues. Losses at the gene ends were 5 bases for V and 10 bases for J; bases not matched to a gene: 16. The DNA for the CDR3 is TGTGCCAGCAGCCGCCTACTTGACAGGGCAAGGGGAGCTTTCTTT. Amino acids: CASSRLLDRARGAFF.

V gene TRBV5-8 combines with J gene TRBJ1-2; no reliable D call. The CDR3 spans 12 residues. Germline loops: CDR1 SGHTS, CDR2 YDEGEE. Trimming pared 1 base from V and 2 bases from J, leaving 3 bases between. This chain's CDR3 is CASSLRNYGYTF. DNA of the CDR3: TGTGCCAGCAGCTTGCGGAACTATGGCTACACCTTC.

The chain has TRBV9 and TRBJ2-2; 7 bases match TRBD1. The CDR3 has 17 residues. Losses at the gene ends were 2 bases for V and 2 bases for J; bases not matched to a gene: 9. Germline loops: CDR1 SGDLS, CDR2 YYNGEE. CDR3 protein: CASSVPGTEGNTGELFF. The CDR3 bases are TGTGCCAGCAGCGTCCCTGGGACAGAGGGAAACACCGGGGAGCTGTTTTTT.

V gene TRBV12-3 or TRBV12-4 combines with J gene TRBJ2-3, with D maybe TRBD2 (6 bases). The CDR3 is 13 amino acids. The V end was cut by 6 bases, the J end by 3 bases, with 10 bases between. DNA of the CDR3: TGTGCCAGCAGGCTCGGAGGGACAGATACGCAGTATTTT. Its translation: CASRLGGTDTQYF.

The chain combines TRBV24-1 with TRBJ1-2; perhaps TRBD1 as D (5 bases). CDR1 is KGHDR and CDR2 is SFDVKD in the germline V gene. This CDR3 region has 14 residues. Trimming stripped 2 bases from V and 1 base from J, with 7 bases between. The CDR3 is CATSDYRLNYGYTF. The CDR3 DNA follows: TGTGCCACCAGTGATTACAGGCTTAACTATGGCTACACCTTC.

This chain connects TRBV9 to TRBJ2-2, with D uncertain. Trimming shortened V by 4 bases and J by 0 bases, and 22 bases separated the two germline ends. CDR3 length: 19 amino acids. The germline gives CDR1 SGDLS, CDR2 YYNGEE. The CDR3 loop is CASSSTSGGTTSNTGELFF. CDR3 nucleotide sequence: TGTGCCAGCAGCTCCACCTCGGGTGGAACAACTTCGAACACCGGGGAGCTGTTTTTT.

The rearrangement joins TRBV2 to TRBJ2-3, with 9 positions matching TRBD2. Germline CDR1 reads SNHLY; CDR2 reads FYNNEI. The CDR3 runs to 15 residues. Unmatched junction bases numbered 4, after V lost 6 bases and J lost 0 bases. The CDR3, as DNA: TGTGCCAGCAGAATAGGACTAGCGAGCACAGATACGCAGTATTTT. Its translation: CASRIGLASTDTQYF.

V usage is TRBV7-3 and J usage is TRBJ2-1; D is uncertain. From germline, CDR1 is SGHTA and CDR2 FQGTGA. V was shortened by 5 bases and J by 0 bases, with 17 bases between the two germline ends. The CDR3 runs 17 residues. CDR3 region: CASSPRQLLSSYNEQFF. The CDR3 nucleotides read TGTGCCAGCAGCCCACGACAACTCCTAAGCTCCTACAATGAGCAGTTCTTC.

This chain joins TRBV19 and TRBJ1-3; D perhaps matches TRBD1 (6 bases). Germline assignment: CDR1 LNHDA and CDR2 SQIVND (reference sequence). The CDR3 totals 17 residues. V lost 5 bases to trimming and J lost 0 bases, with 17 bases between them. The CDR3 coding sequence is TGTGCCAGTAGTTACGCCCAAGACAGGAGCTCTGGAAACACCATATATTTT. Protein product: CASSYAQDRSSGNTIYF. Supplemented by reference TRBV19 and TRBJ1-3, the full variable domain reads DGGITQSPKYLFRKEGQNVTLSCEQNLNHDAMYWYRQDPGQGLRLIYYSQIVNDFQKGDIAEGYSVSREKKESFPLTVTSAQKNPTAFYLCASSYAQDRSSGNTIYFGEGSWLTVV.

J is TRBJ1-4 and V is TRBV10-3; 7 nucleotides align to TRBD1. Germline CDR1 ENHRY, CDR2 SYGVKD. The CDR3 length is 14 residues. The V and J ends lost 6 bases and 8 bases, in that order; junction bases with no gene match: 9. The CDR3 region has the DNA TGTGCCATCAGGGCAGGGGGGAGAGAGGAAAAACTGTTTTTT. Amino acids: CAIRAGGREEKLFF.

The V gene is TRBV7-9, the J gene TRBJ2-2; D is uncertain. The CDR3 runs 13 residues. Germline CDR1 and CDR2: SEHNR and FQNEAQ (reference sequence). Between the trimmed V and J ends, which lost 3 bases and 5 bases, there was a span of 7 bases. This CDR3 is CASSFAGTGELFF. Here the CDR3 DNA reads TGTGCCAGCAGCTTTGCCGGGACCGGGGAGCTGTTTTTT.

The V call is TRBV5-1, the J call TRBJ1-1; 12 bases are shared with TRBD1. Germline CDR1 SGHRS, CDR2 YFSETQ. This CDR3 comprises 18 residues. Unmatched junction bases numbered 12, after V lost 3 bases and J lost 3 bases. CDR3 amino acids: CASSSPGQGALWDTEAFF. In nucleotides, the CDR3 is TGCGCCAGCAGCTCACCGGGACAGGGGGCTTTGTGGGACACTGAAGCTTTCTTT. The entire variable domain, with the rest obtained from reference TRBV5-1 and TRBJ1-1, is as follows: KAGVTQTPRYLIKTRGQQVTLSCSPISGHRSVSWYQQTPGQGLQFLFEYFSETQRNKGNFPGRFSGRQFSNSRSEMNVSTLELGDSALYLCASSSPGQGALWDTEAFFGQGTRLTVV.

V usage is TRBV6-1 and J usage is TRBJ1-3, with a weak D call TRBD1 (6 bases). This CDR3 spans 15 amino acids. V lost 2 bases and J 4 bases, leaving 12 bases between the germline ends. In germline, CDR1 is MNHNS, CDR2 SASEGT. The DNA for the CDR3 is TGTGCCAGCAGTGAATTGGGGGCTGGCGGAAACACCATATATTTT. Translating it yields CASSELGAGGNTIYF.

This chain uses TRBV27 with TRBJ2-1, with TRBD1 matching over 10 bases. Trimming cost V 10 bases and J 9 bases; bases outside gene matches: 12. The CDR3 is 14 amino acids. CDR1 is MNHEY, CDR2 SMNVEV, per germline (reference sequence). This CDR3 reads CATSRDRGRTEQFF. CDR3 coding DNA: TGTGCCACCTCCAGGGACAGGGGTCGGACTGAGCAGTTCTTC.

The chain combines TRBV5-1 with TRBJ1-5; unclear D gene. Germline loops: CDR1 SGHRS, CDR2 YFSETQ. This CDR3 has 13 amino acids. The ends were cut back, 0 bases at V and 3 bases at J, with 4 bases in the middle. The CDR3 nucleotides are TGCGCCAGCAGCTTGGACTTCAATCAGCCCCAGCATTTT. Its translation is CASSLDFNQPQHF.

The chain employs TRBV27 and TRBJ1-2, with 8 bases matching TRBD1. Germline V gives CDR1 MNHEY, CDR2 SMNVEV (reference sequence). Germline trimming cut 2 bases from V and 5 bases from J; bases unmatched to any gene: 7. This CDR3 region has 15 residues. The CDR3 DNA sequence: TGTGCCAGCAGTTTACTCGGACAGGGCTGGTATGGCTACACCTTC. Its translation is CASSLLGQGWYGYTF.

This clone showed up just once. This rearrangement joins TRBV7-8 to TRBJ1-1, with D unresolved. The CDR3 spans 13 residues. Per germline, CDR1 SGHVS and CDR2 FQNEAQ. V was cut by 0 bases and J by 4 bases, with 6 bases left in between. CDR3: CASSLATFTEAFF. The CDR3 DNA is TGTGCCAGCAGCTTAGCCACATTCACTGAAGCTTTCTTT.

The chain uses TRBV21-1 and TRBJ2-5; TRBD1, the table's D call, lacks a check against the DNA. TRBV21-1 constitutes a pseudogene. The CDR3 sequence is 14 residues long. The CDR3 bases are TGTGCCAGCCAGTGGACAGACTTACAAGAGACCCAGTACTTC. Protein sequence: CASQWTDLQETQYF.

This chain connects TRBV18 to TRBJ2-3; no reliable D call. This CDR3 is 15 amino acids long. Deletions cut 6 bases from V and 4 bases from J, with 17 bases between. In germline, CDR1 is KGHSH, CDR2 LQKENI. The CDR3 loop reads CASSQQPLSADTQYF. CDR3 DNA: TGTGCCAGCTCCCAACAGCCCCTTTCGGCAGATACGCAGTATTTT.

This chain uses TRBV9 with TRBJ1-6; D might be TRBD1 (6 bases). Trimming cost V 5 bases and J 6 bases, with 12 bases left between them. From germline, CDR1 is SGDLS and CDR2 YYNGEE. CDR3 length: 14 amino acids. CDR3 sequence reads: CASRSSGANSPLHF. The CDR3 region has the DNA TGTGCCAGCAGGTCATCAGGGGCTAATTCACCCCTCCACTTT.

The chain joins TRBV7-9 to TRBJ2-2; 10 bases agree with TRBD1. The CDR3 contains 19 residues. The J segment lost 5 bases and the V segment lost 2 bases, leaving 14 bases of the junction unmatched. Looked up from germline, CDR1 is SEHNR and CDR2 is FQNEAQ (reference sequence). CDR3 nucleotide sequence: TGTGCCAGCAGCTTAATACCACCTTCGGGACAGGGGAGTACCGGGGAGCTGTTTTTT. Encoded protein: CASSLIPPSGQGSTGELFF.

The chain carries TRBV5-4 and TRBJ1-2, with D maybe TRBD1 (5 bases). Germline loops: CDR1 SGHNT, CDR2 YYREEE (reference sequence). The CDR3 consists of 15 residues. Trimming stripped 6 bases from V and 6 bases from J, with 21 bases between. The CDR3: CASTSPGRVADGYTF. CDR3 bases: TGTGCCAGCACCTCACCCGGCAGGGTGGCTGATGGCTACACCTTC. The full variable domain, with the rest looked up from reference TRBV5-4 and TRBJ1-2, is ETGVTQSPTHLIKTRGQQVTLRCSSQSGHNTVSWYQQALGQGPQFIFQYYREEENGRGNFPPRFSGLQFPNYSSELNVNALELDDSALYLCASTSPGRVADGYTFGSGTRLTVV.

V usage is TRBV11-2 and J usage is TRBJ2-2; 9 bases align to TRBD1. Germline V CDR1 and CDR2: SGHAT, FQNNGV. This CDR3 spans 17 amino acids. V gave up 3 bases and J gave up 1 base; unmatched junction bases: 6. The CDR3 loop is CASSLRGQGLNTGELFF. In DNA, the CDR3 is TGTGCCAGCAGCTTGAGAGGACAGGGGCTGAACACCGGGGAGCTGTTTTTT. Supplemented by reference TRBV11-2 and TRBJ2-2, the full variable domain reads EAGVAQSPRYKIIEKRQSVAFWCNPISGHATLYWYQQILGQGPKLLIQFQNNGVVDDSQLPKDRFSAERLKGVDSTLKIQPAKLEDSAVYLCASSLRGQGLNTGELFFGEGSRLTVL.

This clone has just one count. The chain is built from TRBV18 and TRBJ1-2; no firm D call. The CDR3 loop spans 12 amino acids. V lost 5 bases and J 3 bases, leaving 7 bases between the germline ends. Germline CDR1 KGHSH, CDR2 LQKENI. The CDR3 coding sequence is TGTGCCAGCTCATTTCGGGACTATGGCTACACCTTC. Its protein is CASSFRDYGYTF.

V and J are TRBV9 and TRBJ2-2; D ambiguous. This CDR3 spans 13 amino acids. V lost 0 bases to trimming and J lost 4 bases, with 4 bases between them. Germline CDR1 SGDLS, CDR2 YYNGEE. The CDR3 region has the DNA TGTGCCAGCAGCGTAGGGGCCACCGGGGAGCTGTTTTTT. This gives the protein CASSVGATGELFF. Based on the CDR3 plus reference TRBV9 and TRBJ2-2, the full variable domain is DSGVTQTPKHLITATGQRVTLRCSPRSGDLSVYWYQQSLDQGLQFLIQYYNGEERAKGNILERFSAQQFPDLHSELNLSSLELGDSALYFCASSVGATGELFFGEGSRLTVL.

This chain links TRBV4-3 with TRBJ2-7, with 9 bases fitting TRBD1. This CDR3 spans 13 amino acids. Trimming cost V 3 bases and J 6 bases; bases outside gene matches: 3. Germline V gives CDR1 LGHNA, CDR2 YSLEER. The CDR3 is CASSHDRGGEQYF. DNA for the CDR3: TGCGCCAGCAGCCATGACAGGGGGGGCGAGCAGTACTTC.

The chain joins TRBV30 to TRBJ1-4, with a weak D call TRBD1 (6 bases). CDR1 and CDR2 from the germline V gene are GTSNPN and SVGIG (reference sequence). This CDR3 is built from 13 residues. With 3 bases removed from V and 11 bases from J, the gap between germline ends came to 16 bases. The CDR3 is CAWRGAGVAKLFF. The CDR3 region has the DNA TGTGCCTGGAGAGGGGCAGGGGTGGCGAAACTGTTTTTT.

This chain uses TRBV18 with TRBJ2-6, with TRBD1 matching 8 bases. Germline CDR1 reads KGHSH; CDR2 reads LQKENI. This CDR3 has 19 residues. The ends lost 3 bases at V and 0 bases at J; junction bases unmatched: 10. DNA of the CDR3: TGTGCCAGCTCACCCCTTGAGAGGACAGGGACCTCTGGGGCCAACGTCCTGACTTTC. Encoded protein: CASSPLERTGTSGANVLTF. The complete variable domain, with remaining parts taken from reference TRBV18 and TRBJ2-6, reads NAGVMQNPRHLVRRRGQEARLRCSPMKGHSHVYWYRQLPEEGLKFMVYLQKENIIDESGMPKERFSAEFPKEGPSILRIQQVVRGDSAAYFCASSPLERTGTSGANVLTFGAGSRLTVL.

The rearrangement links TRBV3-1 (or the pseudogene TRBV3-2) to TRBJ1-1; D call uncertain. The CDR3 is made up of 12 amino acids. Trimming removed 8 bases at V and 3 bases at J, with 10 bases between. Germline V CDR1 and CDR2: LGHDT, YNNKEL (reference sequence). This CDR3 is CASSVGDTEAFF. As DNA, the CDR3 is TGTGCCAGCTCCGTAGGAGACACTGAAGCTTTCTTT.

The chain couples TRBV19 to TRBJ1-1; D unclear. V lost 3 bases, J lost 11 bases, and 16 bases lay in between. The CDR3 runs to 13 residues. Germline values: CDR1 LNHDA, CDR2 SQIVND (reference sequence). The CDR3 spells CASSIPRLSGAFF. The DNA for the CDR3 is TGTGCCAGTAGTATTCCCCGGCTCTCCGGGGCTTTCTTT.